These 10 T cell receptor beta chains were all obtained from the same sample, sequenced in a study of OX40 agonist ivuxolimab in advanced cancers. TCRdb's table, derived via immunoSEQ multiplex PCR, lists solely in-frame clones and lacks some. The sample records 65,000 to 75,000 clones, about 91% being singletons. This sample comprised CD4+ or CD8+ T cells sorted from blood, obtained in a trial of the OX40 agonist ivuxolimab. The receptors stem from an adult with an advanced solid tumor such as melanoma, head and neck, liver or kidney cancer.

The chain uses TRBV6-1 and TRBJ1-5; a weak D match, TRBD1 (6 bases). V was cut by 3 bases and J by 4 bases, with 7 bases left in between. The CDR3 contains 13 residues. Germline CDR1 and CDR2: MNHNS and SASEGT. The CDR3 protein is CASSDQGNQPQHF. The CDR3 DNA reads as TGTGCCAGCAGTGATCAGGGGAATCAGCCCCAGCATTTT.

The chain carries TRBV5-4 and TRBJ1-1; D not certain. CDR1 is SGHNT and CDR2 is YYREEE in the germline V gene (reference sequence). This CDR3 has 15 residues. V shed 4 bases and J shed 0 bases, with 13 bases lying between them. CDR3 sequence (DNA): TGTGCCAGCAGCCCCTCCGGACGGCTGAACACTGAAGCTTTCTTT. This encodes CASSPSGRLNTEAFF.

This clone was seen only a few times. V usage is TRBV6-6 and J usage is TRBJ2-7; D gene unclear. This CDR3 has 11 residues. Germline CDR1 MNHNY, CDR2 SVGAGI (reference sequence). V shed 2 bases and J shed 3 bases, with 2 bases lying between them. The CDR3 nucleotides read TGTGCCAGCAGTTACGTCTACGAGCAGTACTTC. It yields the protein CASSYVYEQYF.

This clone was picked up one time. The rearrangement links TRBV6-1 to TRBJ2-5; 8 bases fit TRBD1. CDR3 length equals 13 residues. Germline V gene lookup returns CDR1 MNHNS and CDR2 SASEGT. V lost 10 bases, J lost 2 bases, and 6 bases stayed unmatched. CDR3 region: CATGQGTQETQYF. In DNA, the CDR3 is TGTGCCACAGGACAGGGAACACAAGAGACCCAGTACTTC.

The chain links TRBV27 to TRBJ1-1; TRBD1 might be the D (6 bases). Germline CDR1 reads MNHEY; CDR2 reads SMNVEV (reference sequence). Trimming shortened V by 3 bases and J by 0 bases, and 14 bases separated the two germline ends. The CDR3 is 16 residues long. The CDR3 sequence: CASSLGGQFMNTEAFF. CDR3 coding DNA: TGTGCCAGCAGTTTGGGAGGACAGTTCATGAACACTGAAGCTTTCTTT.

The V gene is TRBV6-4, the J gene TRBJ1-2; D gene ambiguous. From germline, CDR1 is MRHNA and CDR2 SNTAGT. Trimming took off 3 bases at V and 5 bases at J, with 7 bases between the two ends. The CDR3 runs 12 residues. CDR3 sequence reads: CASSEPGYGYTF. The CDR3 region has the DNA TGTGCCAGCAGTGAACCGGGGTATGGCTACACCTTC.

This chain connects TRBV19 to TRBJ1-3; D may be TRBD1 (5 bases). V was clipped by 11 bases and J by 7 bases, with 15 bases between them. This CDR3 has 12 residues. Per germline, CDR1 LNHDA and CDR2 SQIVND (reference sequence). CDR3 nucleotide sequence: TGTGCCGGACGGGACGCCGGGAACACCATATATTTT. It yields the protein CAGRDAGNTIYF.

The rearrangement uses TRBV5-6 and TRBJ1-2, with a tentative D call TRBD1 (6 bases). V gave up 3 bases and J gave up 7 bases, with 13 bases separating them. Germline CDR1 reads SGHDT; CDR2 reads YYEEEE. This CDR3 region has 13 residues. This CDR3 reads CASSYTGISGYTF. In DNA form, the CDR3 reads TGTGCCAGCAGCTATACAGGGATTAGTGGCTACACCTTC.

The chain joins TRBV9 to TRBJ2-5; D possibly corresponds to TRBD2 (7 bases). CDR1 is SGDLS and CDR2 is YYNGEE in the germline V gene. CDR3 size: 14 residues. Trimming pared 2 bases from V and 4 bases from J, leaving 12 bases between. The CDR3 DNA follows: TGTGCCAGCAGCGTCGGGGGGCGCGGAGAGACCCAGTACTTC. It encodes CASSVGGRGETQYF.

The chain couples TRBV7-2 to TRBJ1-5; TRBD1 matches 9 bases. The junction had 1 base not matched to a gene; V was cut back by 1 base and J by 6 bases. This CDR3 has 14 amino acids. The germline gives CDR1 SGHTA, CDR2 FQGNSA. CDR3 coding DNA: TGTGCCAGCAGCTTAGACAGGGGGCTTCAGCCCCAGCATTTT. Protein sequence: CASSLDRGLQPQHF.